This T cell receptor beta chain is from a study of blood T cell repertoires in COVID-19. As for the study in general: Sites in the United States, Italy and Spain provided acute and convalescent COVID-19 samples. From T cells, B-cell-depleted T cells, or PBMCs came the material, which was cDNA or gDNA.

Measured with immunoSEQ multiplex PCR; TCRdb has only the in-frame clones, and not every one. This table holds some 150,000 clones, 88% found once. The participants were between about 18 and 90 years old and came from under 25 US areas. Researchers sorted participants into cohorts using their self-reported clinical history. The receptor was derived from a woman in her thirties with acute COVID-19. Sequencing was done on a sample of PBMCs or T cells enriched from blood (not recorded which).

CDR3 loop: CASSQTGQGGEGYTF. DNA of the CDR3: TGCGCCAGCAGCCAAACTGGACAGGGAGGAGAAGGCTACACCTTC. This chain joins TRBV4-3 and TRBJ1-2, with 8 bases lining up with TRBD1. CDR1 and CDR2 from the germline V gene are LGHNA and YSLEER. The trim removed 2 bases at V and 8 bases at J, leaving 10 bases unmatched. The CDR3 contains 15 residues.